Following are 6 T cell receptor beta chains from one sample sequenced in a study of shared clonotypes between healthy human individuals. Produced via immunoSEQ multiplex PCR; TCRdb's table is partial and in-frame only. This table has over a million clones, 95% to 99% appearing once. The sequenced material came from naive CD4+ T cells sorted from blood. Subset here: CD45RA+ positively selected. Receptors were obtained from a man aged 25-40 years in good health.

The chain combines TRBV5-4 with TRBJ2-7; 9 positions agree with TRBD1. The CDR3 covers 15 residues. Germline CDR1 SGHNT, CDR2 YYREEE (reference sequence). Germline trimming cut 1 base from V and 2 bases from J; bases unmatched to any gene: 4. CDR3 sequence (DNA): TGTGCCAGCAGCTTGCGACAGGGGGGACCCTACGAGCAGTACTTC. Translation: CASSLRQGGPYEQYF.

The chain has TRBV13 and TRBJ1-2; TRBD1 matches at 8 bases. V was clipped by 5 bases and J by 7 bases; unmatched bases: 12. Per germline, CDR1 PRHDT and CDR2 FYEKMQ (reference sequence). CDR3 length: 15 residues. The CDR3: CASSRSPGGAVGYTF. The CDR3, as DNA: TGTGCCAGCAGCAGGTCTCCAGGGGGCGCGGTTGGCTACACCTTC. Together with reference TRBV13 and TRBJ1-2, the CDR3 gives the full variable domain: AAGVIQSPRHLIKEKRETATLKCYPIPRHDTVYWYQQGPGQDPQFLISFYEKMQSDKGSIPDRFSAQQFSDYHSELNMSSLELGDSALYFCASSRSPGGAVGYTFGSGTRLTVV.

This clone was counted a single time. This chain joins TRBV21-1 and TRBJ2-7; the D call of TRBD1 is as the table states it, not checked on the DNA. TRBV21-1 is designated a pseudogene. CDR3 length: 15 amino acids. CDR3 region: CASTKPRSRPYEQYF. CDR3 coding DNA: TGTGCCAGCACTAAACCCAGGTCCCGTCCCTACGAGCAGTACTTC.

Notes on this clone: Other DNA sequences in the same sample also yield this CDR3. This chain uses TRBV29-1 with TRBJ2-1; D may be TRBD2 (5 bases). The V end was cut by 4 bases, the J end by 3 bases, with 7 bases between. This CDR3 spans 12 amino acids. Germline assignment: CDR1 SQVTM and CDR2 ANQGSEA. CDR3 coding DNA: TGCAGCGTTGGGCGGGTCTACAATGAGCAGTTCTTC. Residues: CSVGRVYNEQFF.

This clone occurred once. The genes are TRBV10-3 and TRBJ2-3; D gene uncertain. Trimming removed 2 bases at V and 2 bases at J, with 5 bases between. Germline CDR1 and CDR2: ENHRY and SYGVKD. The CDR3 is made up of 13 amino acids. CDR3 in DNA: TGTGCCATCAGTGAGGACCCCACAGATACGCAGTATTTT. This sequence encodes CAISEDPTDTQYF.

The chain carries TRBV11-1 and TRBJ2-7, with 8 bases identical to TRBD1. Germline CDR1 reads SGHAT; CDR2 reads FQDESV (reference sequence). Trimming at V came to 4 bases and at J to 3 bases, leaving 8 bases not matched to a gene. This CDR3 is 15 amino acids long. DNA of the CDR3: TGTGCCAGCAGCTCAGACAGGGGTAAACACTACGAGCAGTACTTC. This codes for CASSSDRGKHYEQYF. The complete variable domain, with remaining parts taken from reference TRBV11-1 and TRBJ2-7, reads EAEVAQSPRYKITEKSQAVAFWCDPISGHATLYWYRQILGQGPELLVQFQDESVVDDSQLPKDRFSAERLKGVDSTLKIQPAELGDSAMYLCASSSDRGKHYEQYFGPGTRLTVT.